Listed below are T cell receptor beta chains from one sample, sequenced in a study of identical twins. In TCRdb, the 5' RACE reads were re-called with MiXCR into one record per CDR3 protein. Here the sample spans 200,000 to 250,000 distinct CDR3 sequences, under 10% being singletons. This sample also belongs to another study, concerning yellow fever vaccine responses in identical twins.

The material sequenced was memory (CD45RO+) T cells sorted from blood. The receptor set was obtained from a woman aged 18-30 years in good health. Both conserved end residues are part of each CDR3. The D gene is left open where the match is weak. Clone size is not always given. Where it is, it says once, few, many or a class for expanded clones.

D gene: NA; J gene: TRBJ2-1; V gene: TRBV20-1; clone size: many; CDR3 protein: CSAIPDAFGGRNNEQFF; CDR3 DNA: TGCAGTGCTATCCCTGATGCCTTTGGCGGTAGAAACAATGAGCAGTTCTTC
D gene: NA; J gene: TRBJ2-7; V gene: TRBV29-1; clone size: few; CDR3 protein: CSVSKGGDEQYF; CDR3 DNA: TGCAGCGTCTCGAAGGGAGGTGACGAGCAGTACTTC
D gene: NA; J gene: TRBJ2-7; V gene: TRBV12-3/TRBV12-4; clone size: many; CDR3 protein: CASSLRGQSYEQYF; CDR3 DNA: TGTGCCAGCAGTTTGCGGGGACAGAGCTACGAGCAGTACTTC
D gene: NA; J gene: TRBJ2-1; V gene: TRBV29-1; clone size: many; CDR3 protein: CSVEGGTGKYNEQFF; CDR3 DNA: TGCAGCGTTGAAGGAGGAACAGGAAAGTACAATGAGCAGTTCTTC
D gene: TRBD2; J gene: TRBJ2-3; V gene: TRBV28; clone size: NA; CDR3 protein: CASSFPSGGDTQYF; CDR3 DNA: TGTGCCAGCAGTTTCCCTAGCGGGGGGGATACGCAGTATTTT
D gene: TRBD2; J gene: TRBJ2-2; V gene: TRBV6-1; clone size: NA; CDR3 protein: CASRDLAGGIPGELFF; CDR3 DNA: TGTGCCAGCAGAGACCTCGCGGGAGGGATCCCCGGGGAGCTGTTTTTT
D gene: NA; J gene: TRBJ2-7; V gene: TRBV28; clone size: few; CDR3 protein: CASSLGRFYEQYF; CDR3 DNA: TGTGCCAGCAGTTTAGGCCGCTTCTACGAGCAGTACTTC
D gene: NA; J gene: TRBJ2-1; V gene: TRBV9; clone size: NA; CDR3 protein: CASSGTPDWQGAYNEQFF; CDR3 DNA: TGTGCCAGCAGCGGTACCCCCGACTGGCAGGGAGCCTACAATGAGCAGTTCTTC
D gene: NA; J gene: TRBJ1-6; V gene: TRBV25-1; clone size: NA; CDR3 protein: CASSDSRGYNSPLHF; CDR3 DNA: TGTGCCAGCAGTGACTCAAGGGGGTATAATTCACCCCTCCACTTT
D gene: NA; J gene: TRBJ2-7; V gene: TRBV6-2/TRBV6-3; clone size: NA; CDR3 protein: CASSPGRREVSYEQYF; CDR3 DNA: TGTGCCAGCAGTCCTGGACGAAGGGAGGTTTCCTACGAGCAGTACTTC
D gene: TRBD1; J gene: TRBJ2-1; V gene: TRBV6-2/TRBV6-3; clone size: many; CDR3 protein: CATTLRDRVSEQFF; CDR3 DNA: TGTGCCACCACCCTCCGGGACAGGGTCTCTGAGCAGTTCTTC
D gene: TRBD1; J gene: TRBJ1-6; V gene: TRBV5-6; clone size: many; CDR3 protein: CASSSGTGYNSPLHF; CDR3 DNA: TGTGCCAGCAGCTCCGGGACAGGCTATAATTCACCCCTCCACTTT
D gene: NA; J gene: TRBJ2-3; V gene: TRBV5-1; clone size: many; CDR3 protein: CASSGGLTDTQYF; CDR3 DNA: TGCGCCAGCAGCGGAGGGCTCACAGATACGCAGTATTTT
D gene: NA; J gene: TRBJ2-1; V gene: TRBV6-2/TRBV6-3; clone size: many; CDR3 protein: CASSYSGLSNEQFF; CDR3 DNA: TGTGCCAGCAGTTACTCTGGACTCTCGAATGAGCAGTTCTTC
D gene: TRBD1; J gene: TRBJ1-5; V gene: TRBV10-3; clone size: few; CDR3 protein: CASKDRDNQPQHF; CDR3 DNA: TGTGCCAGCAAGGACAGGGACAATCAGCCCCAGCATTTT
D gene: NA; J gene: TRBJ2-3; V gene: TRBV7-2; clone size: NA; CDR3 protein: CASSLGWKTDTQYF; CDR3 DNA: TGTGCCAGCAGCTTAGGTTGGAAAACAGATACGCAGTATTTT
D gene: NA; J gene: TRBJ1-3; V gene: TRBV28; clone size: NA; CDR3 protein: CASRWGGDSGNTIYF; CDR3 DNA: TGTGCCAGCAGGTGGGGGGGGGACTCTGGAAACACCATATATTTT
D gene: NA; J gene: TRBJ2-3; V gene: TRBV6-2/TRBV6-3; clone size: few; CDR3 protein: CASSKASNTDTQYF; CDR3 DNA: TGTGCCAGCAGCAAAGCGTCAAACACAGATACGCAGTATTTT
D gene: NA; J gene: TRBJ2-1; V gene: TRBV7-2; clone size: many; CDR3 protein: CASSPRADSPPFF; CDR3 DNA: TGTGCCAGCAGCCCGAGGGCGGACAGCCCCCCCTTCTTC
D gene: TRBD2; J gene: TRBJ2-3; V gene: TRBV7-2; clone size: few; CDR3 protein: CASSRVGTSESDTQYF; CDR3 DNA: TGTGCCAGCAGTCGCGTCGGGACTAGCGAATCAGATACGCAGTATTTT
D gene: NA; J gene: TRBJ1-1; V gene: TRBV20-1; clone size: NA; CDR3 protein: CSAGEGNTEAFF; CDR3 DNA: TGCAGTGCCGGAGAGGGGAACACTGAAGCTTTCTTT
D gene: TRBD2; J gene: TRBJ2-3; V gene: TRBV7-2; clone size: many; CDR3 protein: CASSLAGGGTQYF; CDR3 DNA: TGTGCCAGCAGCCTAGCGGGAGGGGGAACGCAGTATTTT
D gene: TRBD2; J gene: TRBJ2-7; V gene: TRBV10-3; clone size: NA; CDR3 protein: CAIKSSLAGLYEQYF; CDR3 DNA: TGTGCCATCAAATCTTCACTAGCGGGGCTTTACGAGCAGTACTTC
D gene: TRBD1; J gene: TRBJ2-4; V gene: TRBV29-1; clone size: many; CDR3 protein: CSVEGQGAAKNIQYF; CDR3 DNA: TGCAGCGTTGAAGGGCAGGGGGCAGCCAAAAACATTCAGTACTTC
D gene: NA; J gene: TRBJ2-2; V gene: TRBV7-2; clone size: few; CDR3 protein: CASSLGGGPAGELFF; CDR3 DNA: TGTGCCAGCAGCTTAGGCGGCGGGCCTGCCGGGGAGCTGTTTTTT
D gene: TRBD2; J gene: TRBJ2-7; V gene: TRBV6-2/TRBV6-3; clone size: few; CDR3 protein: CASTKGATSRYLSDEQYF; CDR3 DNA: TGTGCCAGCACCAAAGGGGCGACTAGCCGTTACTTAAGTGACGAGCAGTACTTC
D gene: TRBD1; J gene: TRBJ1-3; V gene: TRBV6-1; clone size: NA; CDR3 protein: CASSPRQGGLSGNTIYF; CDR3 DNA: TGTGCCAGCAGTCCCAGACAGGGCGGCCTTTCTGGAAACACCATATATTTT
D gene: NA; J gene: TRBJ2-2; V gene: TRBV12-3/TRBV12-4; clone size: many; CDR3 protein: CASVPVPANTGELFF; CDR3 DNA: TGTGCCAGCGTCCCGGTCCCCGCGAACACCGGGGAGCTGTTTTTT
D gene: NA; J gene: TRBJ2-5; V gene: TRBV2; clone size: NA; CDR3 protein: CASTQKETQYF; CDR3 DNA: TGTGCCAGCACCCAGAAAGAGACCCAGTACTTC
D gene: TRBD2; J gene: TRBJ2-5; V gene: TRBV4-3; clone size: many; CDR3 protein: CASSQVWQGTSGRRETQYF; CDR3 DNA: TGCGCCAGCAGCCAAGTTTGGCAGGGAACTAGCGGGAGACGAGAGACCCAGTACTTC
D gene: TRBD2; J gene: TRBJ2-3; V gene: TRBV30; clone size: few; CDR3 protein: CAWSAGLAGADTQYF; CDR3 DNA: TGTGCCTGGAGCGCGGGACTAGCGGGAGCGGATACGCAGTATTTT
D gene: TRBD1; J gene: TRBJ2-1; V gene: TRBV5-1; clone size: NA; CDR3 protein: CASRKTTGGHEQFF; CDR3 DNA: TGCGCCAGCAGAAAAACCACAGGGGGCCATGAGCAGTTCTTC
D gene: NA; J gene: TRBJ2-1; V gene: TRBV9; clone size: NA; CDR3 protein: CASSVGFGAGHYNEQFF; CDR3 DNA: TGTGCCAGCAGCGTAGGTTTTGGAGCGGGACACTACAATGAGCAGTTCTTC
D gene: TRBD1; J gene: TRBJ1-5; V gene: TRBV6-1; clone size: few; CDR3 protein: CASSEAIRQGANQPQHF; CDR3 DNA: TGTGCCAGCAGTGAAGCGATCAGACAGGGGGCAAATCAGCCCCAGCATTTT
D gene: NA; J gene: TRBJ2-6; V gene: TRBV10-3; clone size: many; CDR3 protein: CAITPANSGANVLTF; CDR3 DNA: TGTGCCATCACTCCAGCTAACTCTGGGGCCAACGTCCTGACTTTC
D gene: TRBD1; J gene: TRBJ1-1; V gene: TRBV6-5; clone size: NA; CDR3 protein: CASGDRITEAFF; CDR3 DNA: TGTGCCAGCGGGGACAGGATCACTGAAGCTTTCTTT
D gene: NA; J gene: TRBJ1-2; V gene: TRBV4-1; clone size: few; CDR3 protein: CASSQGTINYGYTF; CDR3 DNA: TGCGCCAGCAGCCAAGGGACAATTAACTATGGCTACACCTTC
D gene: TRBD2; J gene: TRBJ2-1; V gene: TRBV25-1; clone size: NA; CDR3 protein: CAVGTTPRDEQFF; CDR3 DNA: TGTGCCGTCGGGACTACCCCGAGGGATGAGCAGTTCTTC
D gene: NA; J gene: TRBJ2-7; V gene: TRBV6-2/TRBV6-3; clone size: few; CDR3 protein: CASSYPGHEQYF; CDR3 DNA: TGTGCCAGCAGTTACCCGGGACACGAGCAGTACTTC
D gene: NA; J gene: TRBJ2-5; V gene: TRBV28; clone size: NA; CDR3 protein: CASSLLQGIQETQYF; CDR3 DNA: TGTGCCAGCAGTTTATTACAGGGAATCCAAGAGACCCAGTACTTC
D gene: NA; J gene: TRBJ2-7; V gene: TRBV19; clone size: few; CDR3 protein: CASSIVATPSYEQYF; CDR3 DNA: TGTGCCAGTAGTATAGTCGCGACCCCGTCCTACGAGCAGTACTTC
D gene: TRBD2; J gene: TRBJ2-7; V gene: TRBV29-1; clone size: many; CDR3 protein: CSVRGLAGGEQYF; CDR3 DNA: TGCAGCGTTCGGGGACTAGCGGGAGGCGAGCAGTACTTC
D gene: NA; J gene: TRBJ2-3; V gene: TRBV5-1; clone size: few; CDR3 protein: CASSKLDTDTQYF; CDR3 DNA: TGCGCCAGCAGCAAACTAGACACAGATACGCAGTATTTT
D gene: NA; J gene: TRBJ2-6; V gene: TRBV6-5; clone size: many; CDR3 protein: CASSYSFRTTGANVLTF; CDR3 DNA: TGTGCCAGCAGTTACTCGTTCAGAACTACTGGGGCCAACGTCCTGACTTTC
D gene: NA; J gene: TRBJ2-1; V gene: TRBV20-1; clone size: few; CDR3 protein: CSAPAVSKHIDEQFF; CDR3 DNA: TGCAGTGCCCCGGCCGTCTCAAAGCACATCGATGAGCAGTTCTTC
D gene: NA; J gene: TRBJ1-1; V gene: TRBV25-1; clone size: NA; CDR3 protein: CASSPGHPSGTEAFF; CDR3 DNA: TGTGCCAGCAGTCCGGGACACCCAAGTGGGACTGAAGCTTTCTTT
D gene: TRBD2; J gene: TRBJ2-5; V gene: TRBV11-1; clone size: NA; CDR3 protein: CASSRFGGEETQYF; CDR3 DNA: TGCGCCAGCAGCCGCTTTGGGGGGGAAGAGACCCAGTACTTC
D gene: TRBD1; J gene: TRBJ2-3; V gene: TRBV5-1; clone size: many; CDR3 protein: CASSLQGGTDTQYF; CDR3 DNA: TGCGCCAGCAGCTTGCAGGGGGGCACAGATACGCAGTATTTT
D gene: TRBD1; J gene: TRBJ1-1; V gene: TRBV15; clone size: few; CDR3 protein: CATSVDRGPTEAFF; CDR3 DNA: TGTGCCACCAGCGTCGACAGGGGCCCCACTGAAGCTTTCTTT
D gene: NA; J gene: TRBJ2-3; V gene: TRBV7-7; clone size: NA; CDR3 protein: CASSLADTDTQYF; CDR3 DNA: TGTGCTAGCAGCTTAGCGGACACAGATACGCAGTATTTT
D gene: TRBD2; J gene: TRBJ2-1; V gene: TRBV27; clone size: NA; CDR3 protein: CASSFVAGGRYNEQFF; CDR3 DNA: TGTGCCAGCAGTTTCGTAGCGGGAGGGCGCTACAATGAGCAGTTCTTC
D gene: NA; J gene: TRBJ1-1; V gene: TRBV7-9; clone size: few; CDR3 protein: CATLNGGTNTEAFF; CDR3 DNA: TGTGCCACGCTTAACGGGGGAACAAACACTGAAGCTTTCTTT
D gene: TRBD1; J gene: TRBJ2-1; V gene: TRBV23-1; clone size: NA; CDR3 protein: CASSQSIGDRGRLQDYNEQFF; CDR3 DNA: TGCGCCAGCAGTCAATCGATTGGGGACAGGGGGCGCCTACAGGATTACAATGAGCAGTTCTTC
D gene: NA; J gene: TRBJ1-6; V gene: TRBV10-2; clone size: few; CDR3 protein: CASTEGQNNSPLHF; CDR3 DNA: TGCGCCAGCACCGAAGGACAGAACAATTCACCCCTCCACTTT
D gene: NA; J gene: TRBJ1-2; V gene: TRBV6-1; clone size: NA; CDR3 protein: CASSESWRVGGYTF; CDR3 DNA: TGTGCCAGCAGTGAATCTTGGAGGGTTGGTGGCTACACCTTC